A few counts support the clone carrying this T cell receptor (beta chain). The source of the sample is a study of T cell changes during pregnancy in multiple sclerosis. Method: immunoSEQ multiplex PCR; TCRdb's copy keeps in-frame clones and lacks some. This sample has 35,000 to 45,000 clones, with about 85% found just once. The CDR3 totals 14 residues. V dropped 0 bases and J dropped 9 bases, with 10 bases sitting between them. The germline gives CDR1 SGHTS, CDR2 YDEGEE. The V call is TRBV5-8, the J call TRBJ1-6, with D possibly being TRBD1 (6 bases). The TCR originated in a female donor with multiple sclerosis, enrolled in a pregnancy study. Here the sequenced sample was CD4+ T cells from peripheral blood mononuclear cells, taken after pregnancy. The CDR3 sequence is CASSLDRATSPLHF. DNA of the CDR3: TGTGCCAGCAGCTTGGACAGGGCGACTTCACCCCTCCACTTT.